This entry is about one T cell receptor (beta chain). The record originates from a study of blood T cell repertoires in COVID-19. Study details: Acute and convalescent COVID-19 samples came from the United States, Italy and Spain. In each case, the material was cDNA or gDNA derived from T cells, B-cell-depleted T cells, or PBMCs.

Repertoires were generated with immunoSEQ multiplex PCR, while TCRdb's copy carries only in-frame clones and drops some. The table has 280,000 or so clones, approximately 90% seen once. The germline gives CDR1 SGHVS, CDR2 FNYEAQ. Trimming stripped 1 base from V and 8 bases from J, with 18 bases between. The CDR3 sequence is 17 residues long. This clonotype was sampled from a woman in her twenties or thirties who had recovered from COVID-19. What was sequenced was peripheral blood. The chain recombines TRBV7-6 with TRBJ1-6; weak D call: TRBD1 (6 bases). CDR3 sequence reads: CASSLGGGTLRDSPLHF. The CDR3 bases are TGTGCCAGCAGCTTAGGCGGGGGCACACTCCGTGATTCACCCCTCCACTTT.